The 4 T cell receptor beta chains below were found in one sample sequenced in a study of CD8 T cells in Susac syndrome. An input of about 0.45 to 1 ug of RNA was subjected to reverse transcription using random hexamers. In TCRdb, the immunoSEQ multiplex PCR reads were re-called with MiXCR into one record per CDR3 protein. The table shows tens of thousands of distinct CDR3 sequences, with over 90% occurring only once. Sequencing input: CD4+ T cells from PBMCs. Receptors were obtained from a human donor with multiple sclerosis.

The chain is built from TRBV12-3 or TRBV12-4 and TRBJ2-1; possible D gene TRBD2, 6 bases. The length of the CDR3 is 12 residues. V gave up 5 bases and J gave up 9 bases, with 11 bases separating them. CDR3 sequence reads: CASSQLAIEQFF. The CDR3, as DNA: TGTGCCAGCAGTCAACTAGCTATTGAGCAGTTCTTC.

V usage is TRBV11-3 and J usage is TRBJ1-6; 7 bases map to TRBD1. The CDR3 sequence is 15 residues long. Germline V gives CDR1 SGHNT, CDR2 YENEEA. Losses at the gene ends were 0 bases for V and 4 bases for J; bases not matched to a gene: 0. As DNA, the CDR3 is TGTGCCAGCAGCTTAGAACAGGGGTATAATTCACCCCTCCACTTT. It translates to CASSLEQGYNSPLHF.

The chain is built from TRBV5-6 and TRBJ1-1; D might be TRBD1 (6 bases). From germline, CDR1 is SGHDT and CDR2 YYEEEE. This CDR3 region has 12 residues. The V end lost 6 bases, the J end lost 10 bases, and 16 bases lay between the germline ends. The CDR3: CASNYRERRAFF. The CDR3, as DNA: TGTGCCAGCAACTACAGGGAACGTAGAGCTTTCTTT.

The CDR3 spells CASSLAATSNTEAFF. CDR3 nucleotide sequence: TGCGCCAGCAGCTTGGCCGCGACATCTAACACTGAAGCTTTCTTT. The rearrangement uses TRBV5-1 and TRBJ1-1; unclear D gene. Germline CDR1 SGHRS, CDR2 YFSETQ. The germline V and J ends were trimmed by 0 bases and 2 bases, with 11 bases remaining between them. The CDR3 runs to 15 residues.